The clone carrying this TCR beta chain has a count of ten or more. Its antigen is still unknown. Donors each provided around 10 milliliters of peripheral blood. CDR3 length: 13 amino acids. Germline V gives CDR1 SGHTA, CDR2 FQGNSA. Losses at the gene ends were 4 bases for V and 8 bases for J; bases not matched to a gene: 1. Through a sample-barcoded 5' primer and a J-beta primer mix, a second PCR was run for about 6 to 11 cycles. One entry per CDR3 protein results from TCRdb running MiXCR on the 5' RACE reads. The repertoire holds approximately 290,000 distinct CDR3 sequences, with roughly 26% as singletons. The sample belongs to a study of blood T cells in healthy people across ages. Study-wide points: Donor CMV status was unknown, possibly confounding expanded clonotype changes.

Sequencing used blood. The chain recombines TRBV7-2 with TRBJ2-4; 11 bases match TRBD1. The clonotype was recovered from a woman between 70 and 85 years old in good health. CDR3 DNA sequence: TGTGCCAGCAGCTCGGGACAGGGGGACATTCAGTACTTC. Its protein product is CASSSGQGDIQYF. The entire variable domain, with the rest obtained from reference TRBV7-2 and TRBJ2-4, is as follows: GAGVSQSPSNKVTEKGKDVELRCDPISGHTALYWYRQSLGQGLEFLIYFQGNSAPDKSGLPSDRFSAERTGGSVSTLTIQRTQQEDSAVYLCASSSGQGDIQYFGAGTRLSVL.